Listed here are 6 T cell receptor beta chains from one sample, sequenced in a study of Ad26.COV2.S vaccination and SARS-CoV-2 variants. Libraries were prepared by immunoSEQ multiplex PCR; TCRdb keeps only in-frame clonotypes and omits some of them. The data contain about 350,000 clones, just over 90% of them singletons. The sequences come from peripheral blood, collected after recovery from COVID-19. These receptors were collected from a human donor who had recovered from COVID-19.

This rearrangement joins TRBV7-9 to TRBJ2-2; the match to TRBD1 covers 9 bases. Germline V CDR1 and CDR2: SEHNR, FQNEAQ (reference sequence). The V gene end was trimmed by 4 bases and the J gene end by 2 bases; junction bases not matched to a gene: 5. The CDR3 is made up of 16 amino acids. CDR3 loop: CASSYRDRVNTGELFF. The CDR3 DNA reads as TGTGCCAGCAGCTACCGGGACAGGGTTAACACCGGGGAGCTGTTTTTT.

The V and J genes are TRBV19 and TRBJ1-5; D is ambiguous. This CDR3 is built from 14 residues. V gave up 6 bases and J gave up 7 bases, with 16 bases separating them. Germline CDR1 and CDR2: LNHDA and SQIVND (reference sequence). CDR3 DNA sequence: TGTGCCAGTAGCCCCGTTGAACAGAGCCAGCCCCAGCATTTT. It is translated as CASSPVEQSQPQHF.

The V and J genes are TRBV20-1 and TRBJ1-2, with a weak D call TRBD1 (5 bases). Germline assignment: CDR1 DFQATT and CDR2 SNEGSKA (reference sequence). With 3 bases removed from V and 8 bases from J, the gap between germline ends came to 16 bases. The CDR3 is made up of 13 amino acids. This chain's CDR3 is CSASLRVSAGYTF. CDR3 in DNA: TGCAGTGCTAGTCTCAGGGTATCGGCCGGCTACACCTTC.

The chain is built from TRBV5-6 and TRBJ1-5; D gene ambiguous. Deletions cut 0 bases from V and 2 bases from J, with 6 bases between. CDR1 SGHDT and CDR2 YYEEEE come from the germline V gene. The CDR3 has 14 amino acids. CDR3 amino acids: CASSLAGGNQPQHF. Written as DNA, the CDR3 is TGTGCCAGCAGCTTGGCGGGTGGCAATCAGCCCCAGCATTTT.

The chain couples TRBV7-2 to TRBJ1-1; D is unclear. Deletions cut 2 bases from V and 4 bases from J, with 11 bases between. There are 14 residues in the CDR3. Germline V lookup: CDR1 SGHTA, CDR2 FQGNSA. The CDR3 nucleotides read TGTGCCAGCAGCTTAAAAGAGGGTGCCACTGAAGCTTTCTTT. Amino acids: CASSLKEGATEAFF.

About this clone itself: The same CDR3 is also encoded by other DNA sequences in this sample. The CDR3 DNA reads TGTGCCAGCAGCGTAGCGGGTACCTACAATGAGCAGTTCTTC. It encodes CASSVAGTYNEQFF. J is TRBJ2-1 and V is TRBV9, with D uncertain. The germline V gene has CDR1 SGDLS and CDR2 YYNGEE. Trimming removed 0 bases at V and 2 bases at J, with 6 bases between. CDR3 length: 14 residues.